Shown below are 29 T cell receptor beta chains from a single sample sequenced in a study of cytomegalovirus exposure and HLA in healthy donors. Researchers ran the PCR with 60 Vbeta and 13 Jbeta primers. Profiled with immunoSEQ multiplex PCR; TCRdb holds only in-frame clones, not every one. Among over 100,000 clones listed, about 60% were seen once. Sequenced material: PBMCs. The receptors were gathered from a human donor in good health.

The rearrangement links TRBV18 to TRBJ2-7, with D perhaps matching TRBD1 (6 bases). Germline CDR1 and CDR2: KGHSH and LQKENI. This CDR3 region has 16 residues. V lost 1 base and J 3 bases, leaving 16 bases between the germline ends. The CDR3 nucleotides are TGTGCCAGCTCACCACAGGTCACAGGGAATAGCTACGAGCAGTACTTC. Its translation is CASSPQVTGNSYEQYF.

The genes are TRBV7-8 and TRBJ2-7; D possibly corresponds to TRBD2 (6 bases). CDR1 and CDR2 from the germline V gene are SGHVS and FQNEAQ. The CDR3 has 15 residues. Deletions cut 1 base from V and 6 bases from J, with 16 bases between. The CDR3 DNA reads TGTGCCAGCAGCTTAGGTGGAGGGCCGCTAATCGAGCAGTACTTC. This encodes CASSLGGGPLIEQYF.

The rearrangement links TRBV4-2 to TRBJ2-7; 8 bases agree with TRBD2. The junction had 10 bases not matched to a gene; V was cut back by 4 bases and J by 2 bases. From germline, CDR1 is LGHNA and CDR2 YNFKEQ. The CDR3 sequence is 16 residues long. The CDR3 nucleotides are TGTGCCAGCAGCCTCACCACATCGGGACTAGCCTACGAGCAGTACTTC. Translation: CASSLTTSGLAYEQYF.

This clone was observed a few times. The rearrangement joins TRBV5-1 to TRBJ1-3, with a weak D call TRBD1 (5 bases). The ends were cut back, 0 bases at V and 4 bases at J, with 14 bases in the middle. Germline values: CDR1 SGHRS, CDR2 YFSETQ. CDR3 size: 16 residues. The CDR3: CASSLGTSIRGNTIYF. The CDR3 region has the DNA TGCGCCAGCAGCTTGGGGACATCTATCCGCGGAAACACCATATATTTT.

The chain has TRBV4-2 and TRBJ2-5, with D possibly matching TRBD2 (6 bases). Judging by the DNA end, TRBJ2-7 fits better; the J call may be wrong. Germline V gene sequence: CDR1 LGHNA, CDR2 YNFKEQ. The CDR3 loop spans 15 amino acids. The CDR3 loop reads CASSQAEGGSYEQYF. Here the CDR3 DNA reads TGTGCCAGCAGCCAAGCAGAGGGAGGCTCCTACGAGCAGTACTTC.

This sequence joins TRBV7-9 and TRBJ2-7; the D is unclear. Trimming took 1 base from V and 2 from J, leaving 6 bases between them. Germline values: CDR1 SEHNR, CDR2 FQNEAQ (reference sequence). The CDR3 contains 13 residues. CDR3 DNA sequence: TGTGCCAGCAGCTTAGGGGCCCCCTACGAGCAGTACTTC. Encoded protein: CASSLGAPYEQYF. The variable domain in full, with the rest retrieved from reference TRBV7-9 and TRBJ2-7, is DTGVSQNPRHKITKRGQNVTFRCDPISEHNRLYWYRQTLGQGPEFLTYFQNEAQLEKSRLLSDRFSAERPKGSFSTLEIQRTEQGDSAMYLCASSLGAPYEQYFGPGTRLTVT.

V is TRBV11-2 and J is TRBJ2-7, with 8 positions matching TRBD1. Germline V CDR1 and CDR2: SGHAT, FQNNGV. J lost 5 bases, V lost 5 bases, and 11 bases had no gene match. The CDR3 is made up of 15 amino acids. CDR3 bases: TGTGCCAGCAGCGGGGGGACAGGAGGACTTAACGAGCAGTACTTC. This encodes CASSGGTGGLNEQYF.

The rearrangement joins TRBV27 to TRBJ2-2; 10 nucleotides align to TRBD1. There are 17 residues in the CDR3. V shed 1 base, J shed 3 bases, and the junction held 5 bases outside the gene matches. Germline assignment: CDR1 MNHEY and CDR2 SMNVEV (reference sequence). CDR3 loop: CASSLLRTGGYTGELFF. DNA for the CDR3: TGTGCCAGCAGTTTATTGAGGACAGGGGGGTACACCGGGGAGCTGTTTTTT.

V and J are TRBV7-8 and TRBJ2-1, with TRBD1 as a possible D gene (6 bases). Trimming took 5 bases from V and 5 from J, leaving 16 bases between them. The CDR3 is made up of 15 amino acids. CDR1 is SGHVS and CDR2 is FQNEAQ in the germline V gene. CDR3 sequence (DNA): TGTGCCAGCAGCCCCTGGGACAAAAGAAACAATGAGCAGTTCTTC. Translation: CASSPWDKRNNEQFF.

J is TRBJ1-1 and V is TRBV11-2; D unclear. Germline values: CDR1 SGHAT, CDR2 FQNNGV. The length of the CDR3 is 13 residues. V lost 5 bases, J lost 3 bases, and 10 bases lay in between. The CDR3 here is CASSRPRDTEAFF. As DNA, the CDR3 is TGTGCCAGCAGCCGCCCCCGGGACACTGAAGCTTTCTTT.

CDR3 residues: CASSPYSGDNEQFF. The CDR3 DNA sequence: TGTGCCAGCAGCCCTTATAGCGGCGACAATGAGCAGTTCTTC. The V call is TRBV7-9, the J call TRBJ2-1, with D possibly TRBD2 on 6 matching bases. The ends were cut back, 5 bases at V and 5 bases at J, with 13 bases in the middle. Germline CDR1 SEHNR, CDR2 FQNEAQ (reference sequence). CDR3 size: 14 residues. Together with reference TRBV7-9 and TRBJ2-1, the CDR3 gives the full variable domain: DTGVSQNPRHKITKRGQNVTFRCDPISEHNRLYWYRQTLGQGPEFLTYFQNEAQLEKSRLLSDRFSAERPKGSFSTLEIQRTEQGDSAMYLCASSPYSGDNEQFFGPGTRLTVL.

The chain carries TRBV27 and TRBJ1-5; tentative D call: TRBD1 (6 bases). Trimming stripped 4 bases from V and 1 base from J, with 8 bases between. The CDR3 runs to 14 residues. Germline assignment: CDR1 MNHEY and CDR2 SMNVEV (reference sequence). The CDR3 reads CASSYTGSNQPQHF. CDR3 coding DNA: TGTGCCAGCAGTTATACAGGGAGCAATCAGCCCCAGCATTTT.

The CDR3 DNA reads as TGTGCCAGCCGACTAGCGGGAGACATCAATGAGCAGTTCTTC. Residues: CASRLAGDINEQFF. This sequence joins TRBV15 and TRBJ2-1, with 12 bases lining up with TRBD2. Germline CDR1 and CDR2: LNHNV and YYDKDF (reference sequence). Losses at the gene ends were 10 bases for V and 6 bases for J; bases not matched to a gene: 7. This CDR3 comprises 14 residues.

The chain links TRBV28 to TRBJ2-7; no clear D gene. With 11 bases removed from V and 3 bases from J, the gap between germline ends came to 11 bases. Germline CDR1 MDHEN, CDR2 SYDVKM. This CDR3 is 11 amino acids long. The CDR3 spells CAARSLYEQYF. For the CDR3, the DNA is TGTGCCGCCAGGTCTCTCTACGAGCAGTACTTC.

The chain joins TRBV7-9 to TRBJ2-2, with no clear D. This CDR3 has 10 amino acids. Germline CDR1 SEHNR, CDR2 FQNEAQ (reference sequence). V dropped 8 bases and J dropped 5 bases, with 3 bases sitting between them. For the CDR3, the DNA is TGTGCCAGCTCGACCGGGGAGCTGTTTTTT. Amino acid sequence: CASSTGELFF.

The chain carries TRBV6-4 and TRBJ2-7; 8 bases are a match to TRBD1. V dropped 6 bases and J dropped 12; count of bases not matched to a gene: 10. The germline gives CDR1 MRHNA, CDR2 SNTAGT. The CDR3 loop spans 12 amino acids. CDR3 DNA: TGTGCCAGCAGCCCCGGACAGGGAATGCTGTACTTC. Amino acid sequence: CASSPGQGMLYF.

The genes are TRBV9 and TRBJ2-3, with 8 bases identical to TRBD2. There are 16 residues in the CDR3. After removal of 5 bases from V and 6 bases from J, the junction contained 14 bases not matched to a gene. Germline CDR1 reads SGDLS; CDR2 reads YYNGEE. CDR3 sequence: CASRADEAGVPDTQYF. The CDR3 DNA reads TGTGCCAGCAGGGCAGACGAAGCGGGAGTCCCCGATACGCAGTATTTT.

This chain connects TRBV7-9 to TRBJ1-5; no clear D. The germline V gene has CDR1 SEHNR and CDR2 FQNEAQ (reference sequence). V was trimmed by 1 base and J by 0 bases, leaving 13 bases between them. The CDR3 spans 17 residues. The DNA of the CDR3 is TGTGCCAGCAGCTTAGTCGTGGGTAGCCATAGCAATCAGCCCCAGCATTTT. Amino acids: CASSLVVGSHSNQPQHF.

The chain carries TRBV7-9 and TRBJ2-5; a possible D gene is TRBD2 (5 bases). The germline V gene has CDR1 SEHNR and CDR2 FQNEAQ (reference sequence). The CDR3 runs 13 residues. With 7 bases removed from V and 5 bases from J, the gap between germline ends came to 14 bases. CDR3 DNA sequence: TGTGCCAGCAACGGGGTCCCCGAGGAGACCCAGTACTTC. The encoded protein is CASNGVPEETQYF.

A few counts support this clone. The chain recombines TRBV5-1 with TRBJ2-2, with TRBD1 matching 7 bases. Trimming removed 4 bases from V and 13 bases from J; junction bases left unmatched: 16. The CDR3 sequence is 15 residues long. Germline CDR1 SGHRS, CDR2 YFSETQ. The chain's CDR3 is CASSRPGTELRGLFF. Here the CDR3 DNA reads TGCGCCAGCAGCCGTCCCGGGACAGAGCTACGGGGGCTGTTTTTT.

On this clone: The junction departs from germline at one end; a sequencing error may be responsible. In the same sample, other DNA sequences code for this CDR3. The chain couples TRBV10-3 to TRBJ1-1; maybe TRBD1 (6 bases). Germline V gene sequence: CDR1 ENHRY, CDR2 SYGVKD. The CDR3 loop spans 16 amino acids. CDR3 sequence (DNA): TGTGCCATCAGTGGTCCACCGGGGGGACAAGACACTGAGGCTTTCTTT. It encodes CAISGPPGGQDTEAFF.

The rearrangement uses TRBV5-4 and TRBJ2-7; D unclear. V lost 1 base and J lost 5, with 7 bases in between. This CDR3 is 12 amino acids long. The V gene's germline CDR1 is SGHNT and CDR2 YYREEE (reference sequence). This CDR3 reads CASSLNEDEQYF. The CDR3 DNA is TGTGCCAGCAGCTTGAACGAGGACGAGCAGTACTTC.

This clone was picked up a small number of times. The chain carries TRBV29-1 and TRBJ1-4; 9 positions match TRBD1. The junction had 11 bases not matched to a gene; V was cut back by 7 bases and J by 8 bases. The CDR3 loop spans 14 amino acids. Per germline, CDR1 SQVTM and CDR2 ANQGSEA. The DNA of the CDR3 is TGCAGCGCCTCGGACAGGGGAGTAGGGGAAAAACTGTTTTTT. Its protein product is CSASDRGVGEKLFF.

The sample holds a few counts of this clone. The CDR3 here is CASSSIPGGSTEAFF. The CDR3 DNA is TGTGCCAGCAGTTCCATCCCAGGTGGGAGCACTGAAGCTTTCTTT. The J gene is TRBJ1-1, the V gene TRBV6-6; D remains ambiguous. With 4 bases removed from V and 4 bases from J, the gap between germline ends came to 16 bases. CDR3 length: 15 amino acids. The germline gives CDR1 MNHNY, CDR2 SVGAGI (reference sequence).

The chain joins TRBV2 to TRBJ2-7; the D is unclear. Between the trimmed V and J ends, which lost 6 bases and 0 bases, there was a span of 6 bases. This CDR3 contains 12 residues. Germline V gene data show CDR1 as SNHLY and CDR2 as FYNNEI. This chain's CDR3 is CASSLSSYEQYF. The CDR3 coding sequence is TGTGCCAGCAGCCTGAGCTCCTACGAGCAGTACTTC. The full variable domain, completed using reference TRBV2 and TRBJ2-7, is EPEVTQTPSHQVTQMGQEVILRCVPISNHLYFYWYRQILGQKVEFLVSFYNNEISEKSEIFDDQFSVERPDGSNFTLKIRSTKLEDSAMYFCASSLSSYEQYFGPGTRLTVT.

V usage is TRBV4-1 and J usage is TRBJ2-2; no definite D call. The CDR3 spans 15 residues. The V gene lost 2 bases and the J gene lost 2 bases, with 9 bases spanning the gap. The germline V gene has CDR1 MGHRA and CDR2 YSYEKL. CDR3 DNA: TGCGCCAGCAGCCAAACGTGGAGCAACACCGGGGAGCTGTTTTTT. Translation gives CASSQTWSNTGELFF.

This clone was detected only a few times. The chain joins TRBV4-1 to TRBJ2-1; no clear D gene. The germline gives CDR1 MGHRA, CDR2 YSYEKL. The CDR3 length is 14 residues. V lost 0 bases and J lost 6, with 9 bases in between. CDR3 protein: CASSQDLLINEQFF. CDR3 DNA: TGCGCCAGCAGCCAAGACCTATTAATCAATGAGCAGTTCTTC.

The rearrangement uses TRBV15 and TRBJ1-6; no clear D gene. Germline values: CDR1 LNHNV, CDR2 YYDKDF (reference sequence). This CDR3 is 18 amino acids long. The ends were cut back, 1 base at V and 0 bases at J, with 13 bases in the middle. CDR3 amino acids: CATSRAHRPSSYNSPLHF. The CDR3 DNA sequence: TGTGCCACCAGCAGAGCTCACAGACCGAGCTCCTATAATTCACCCCTCCACTTT.

The chain uses TRBV28 and TRBJ2-7; 9 positions agree with TRBD1. CDR3 length equals 14 residues. Unmatched junction bases numbered 1, after V lost 2 bases and J lost 2 bases. Germline V gene data show CDR1 as MDHEN and CDR2 as SYDVKM. CDR3 protein: CASSLRDRAYEQYF. The CDR3 region has the DNA TGTGCCAGCAGTTTAAGGGACAGGGCCTACGAGCAGTACTTC.